This TCR beta chain was captured by sequencing in a study of blood T cell repertoires in COVID-19. Recruitment covered under 25 US areas and drew participants whose ages spanned roughly 18 to 89 years. The CDR3 is made up of 13 amino acids. Per the germline V gene, CDR1 is SQVTM and CDR2 is ANQGSEA. V gave up 3 bases and J gave up 0 bases, with 6 bases separating them. This table comes from immunoSEQ multiplex PCR, and its TCRdb copy is limited to in-frame clones, with some not included. Here the sample spans approximately 200,000 clones, roughly 88% being singletons. The chain has TRBV29-1 and TRBJ1-3; unclear D gene. Sequencing input: PBMCs or T cells enriched from blood (not recorded which). The TCR originated in a woman aged 25 to 39 who had recovered from COVID-19. CDR3 in DNA: TGCAGCGTTGAGGAGATCTCTGGAAACACCATATATTTT. The encoded protein is CSVEEISGNTIYF.